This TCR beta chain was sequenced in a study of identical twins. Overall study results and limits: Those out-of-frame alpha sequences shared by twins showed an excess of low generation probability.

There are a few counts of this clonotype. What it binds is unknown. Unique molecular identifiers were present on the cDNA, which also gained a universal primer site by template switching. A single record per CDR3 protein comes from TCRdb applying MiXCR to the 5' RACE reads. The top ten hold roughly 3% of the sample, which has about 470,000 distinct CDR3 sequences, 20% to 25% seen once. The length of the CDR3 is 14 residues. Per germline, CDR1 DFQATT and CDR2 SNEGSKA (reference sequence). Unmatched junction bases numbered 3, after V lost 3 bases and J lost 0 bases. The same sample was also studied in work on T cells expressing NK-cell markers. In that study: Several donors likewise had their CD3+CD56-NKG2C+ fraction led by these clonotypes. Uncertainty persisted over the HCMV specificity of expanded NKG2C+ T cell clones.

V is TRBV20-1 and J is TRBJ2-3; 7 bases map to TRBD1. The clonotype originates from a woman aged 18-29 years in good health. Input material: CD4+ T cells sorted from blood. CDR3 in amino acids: CSASRGLSTDTQYF. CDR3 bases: TGCAGTGCTAGTAGGGGGCTTAGCACAGATACGCAGTATTTT.